These 5 T cell receptor beta chains were sequenced from one sample in a study of PD-L1 blockade in urothelial cancer. Produced via immunoSEQ multiplex PCR; TCRdb's table is partial and in-frame only. This sample has 70,000 to 80,000 clones, with around four fifths found just once. Time point described: pretreatment peripheral blood. Sequencing used PBMCs, obtained around atezolizumab (anti-PD-L1) treatment. All receptors derive from a man aged 40-50 years with urothelial cancer.

The chain is built from TRBV5-1 and TRBJ2-2; a possible D gene is TRBD2 (5 bases). V was trimmed by 4 bases and J by 2 bases, leaving 15 bases between them. CDR1 is SGHRS, CDR2 YFSETQ, per germline. The CDR3 sequence is 16 residues long. The CDR3: CASSDIVASNTGELFF. The CDR3, as DNA: TGCGCCAGCAGCGATATCGTAGCGAGTAACACCGGGGAGCTGTTTTTT.

The V call is TRBV7-8, the J call TRBJ2-5; 7 bases map to TRBD2. The CDR3 covers 14 residues. Germline V lookup: CDR1 SGHVS, CDR2 FQNEAQ. Losses at the gene ends were 1 base for V and 4 bases for J; bases not matched to a gene: 3. CDR3 coding DNA: TGTGCCAGCAGCTTAGATGCGGGAGTAGAGACCCAGTACTTC. Protein: CASSLDAGVETQYF.

This clone was detected once. The rearrangement joins TRBV2 to TRBJ2-1, with TRBD1 matching over 9 bases. Germline trimming cut 7 bases from V and 6 bases from J; bases unmatched to any gene: 10. CDR3 length equals 15 residues. In germline, CDR1 is SNHLY, CDR2 FYNNEI. The CDR3 DNA is TGTGCCAGCATGGGCCGGGACAGGGCGGTCAATGAGCAGTTCTTC. Translation gives CASMGRDRAVNEQFF.

The gene calls are TRBV10-3 and TRBJ2-2; the D is unclear. Per germline, CDR1 ENHRY and CDR2 SYGVKD. Between the trimmed V and J ends, which lost 4 bases and 1 base, there was a span of 4 bases. The CDR3 is made up of 13 amino acids. In nucleotides, the CDR3 is TGTGCCATCAGTGCTCGGAACACCGGGGAGCTGTTTTTT. Protein: CAISARNTGELFF.

The chain links TRBV10-1 to TRBJ2-7, with 7 nucleotides matching TRBD2. V shed 7 bases and J 2 bases; nucleotides not matched to a gene: 8. The CDR3 is made up of 14 amino acids. The V gene's germline CDR1 is WNHNN and CDR2 SYGVQD (reference sequence). For the CDR3, the DNA is TGCGCCAGCATGGGCGGGAGTGGACCCTACGAGCAGTACTTC. This gives the protein CASMGGSGPYEQYF.